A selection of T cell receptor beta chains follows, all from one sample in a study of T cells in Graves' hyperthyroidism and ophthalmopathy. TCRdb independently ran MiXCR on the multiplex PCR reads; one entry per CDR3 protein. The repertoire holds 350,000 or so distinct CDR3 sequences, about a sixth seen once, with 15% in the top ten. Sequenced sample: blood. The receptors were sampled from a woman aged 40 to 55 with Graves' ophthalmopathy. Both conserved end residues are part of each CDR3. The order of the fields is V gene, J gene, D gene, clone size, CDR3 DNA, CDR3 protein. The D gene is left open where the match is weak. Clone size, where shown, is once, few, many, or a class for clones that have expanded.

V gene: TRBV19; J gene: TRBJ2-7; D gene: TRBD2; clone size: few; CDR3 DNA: TGTGCCAGTAGTAATGATAGCGGGAGTACGACTAACGAGCAGTACTTC; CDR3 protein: CASSNDSGSTTNEQYF
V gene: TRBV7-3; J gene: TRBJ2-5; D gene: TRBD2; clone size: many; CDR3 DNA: TGTGCCAGCGCCCCATCCAGCGGGAAGGCTGAGACCCAGTACTTC; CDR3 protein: CASAPSSGKAETQYF
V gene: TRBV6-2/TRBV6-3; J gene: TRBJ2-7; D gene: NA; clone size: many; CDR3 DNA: TGTGCCAGCCGACCCGGGCAGGGGCGGACTAGATACCTCTCCTACGAGCAGTACTTC; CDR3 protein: CASRPGQGRTRYLSYEQYF
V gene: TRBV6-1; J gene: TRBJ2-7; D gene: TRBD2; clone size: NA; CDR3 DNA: TGTGCCAGCAGGGGAGCGGGAGGGTCGGGTGAGCAGTACTTC; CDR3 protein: CASRGAGGSGEQYF
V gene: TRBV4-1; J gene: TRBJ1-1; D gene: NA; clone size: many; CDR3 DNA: TGCGCCAGCAGCCAGCTGGGGGGCAGGAGGCCCCTCGGGGCTTTCTTT; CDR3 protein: CASSQLGGRRPLGAFF
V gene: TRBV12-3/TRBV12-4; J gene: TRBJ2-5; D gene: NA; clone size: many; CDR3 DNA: TGTGCCAGCAGCCTAAAGGGAGGGACCCAGTACTTC; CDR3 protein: CASSLKGGTQYF
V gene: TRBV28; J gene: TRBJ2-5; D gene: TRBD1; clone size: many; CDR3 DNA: TGTGCCAGCAGAGCGCCGGACAGGGGGACCCAAGAGACCCAGTACTTC; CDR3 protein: CASRAPDRGTQETQYF
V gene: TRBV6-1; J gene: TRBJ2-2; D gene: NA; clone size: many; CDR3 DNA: TGTGCCAGCAGTGAAGCGCGAGGTTGGGGCACCGGGGAGCTGTTTTTT; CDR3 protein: CASSEARGWGTGELFF
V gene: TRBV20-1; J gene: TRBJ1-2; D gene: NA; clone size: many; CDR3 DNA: TGCAGTGCCGGACGGGTTGGTGACTATGGCTACACCTTC; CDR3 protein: CSAGRVGDYGYTF
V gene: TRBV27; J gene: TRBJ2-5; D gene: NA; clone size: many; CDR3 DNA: TGTGCCAGCAGCCCTAACTCGGGACAAGAGACCCAGTACTTC; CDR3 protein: CASSPNSGQETQYF
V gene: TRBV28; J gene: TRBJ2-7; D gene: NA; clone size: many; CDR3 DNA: TGTGCCAGCAGTTTTGTTATTAGTTTTGACAGCTCCTACGAGCAGTACTTC; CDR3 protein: CASSFVISFDSSYEQYF
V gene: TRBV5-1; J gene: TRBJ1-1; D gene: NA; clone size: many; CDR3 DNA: TGCGCCAGCAGCCCGGGAGTGGGAGGGGGCACTGAAGCTTTCTTT; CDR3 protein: CASSPGVGGGTEAFF
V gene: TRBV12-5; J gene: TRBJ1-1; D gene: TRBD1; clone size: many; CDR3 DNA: TGTGCTAGTGGTTTGGTACAGGGACAGGGGGCTTTCTTT; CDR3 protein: CASGLVQGQGAFF
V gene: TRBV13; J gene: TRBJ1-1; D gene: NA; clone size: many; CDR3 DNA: TGTGCCAGCAACCTCTTTACAGAGAACACTGAAGCTTTCTTT; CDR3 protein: CASNLFTENTEAFF
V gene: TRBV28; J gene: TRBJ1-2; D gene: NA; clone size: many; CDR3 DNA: TGTGCCAGCAGTTTATCCAGGACGAATTTAAGGGGCTACACCTTC; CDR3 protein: CASSLSRTNLRGYTF
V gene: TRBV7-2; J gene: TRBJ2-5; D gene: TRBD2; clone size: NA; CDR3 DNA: TGTGCCAGCAGCTCGGGGGGACTAGCGGCCGAGACCCAGTACTTC; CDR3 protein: CASSSGGLAAETQYF
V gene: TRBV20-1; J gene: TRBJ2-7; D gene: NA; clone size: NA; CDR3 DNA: TGCAGTGCTAGAGCCCCCGGAGAGCAGTACTTC; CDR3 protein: CSARAPGEQYF
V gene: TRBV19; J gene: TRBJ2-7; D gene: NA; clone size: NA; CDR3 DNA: TGTGCCAGTACCCCCGGGGGATTCTACGAGCAGTACTTC; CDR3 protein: CASTPGGFYEQYF
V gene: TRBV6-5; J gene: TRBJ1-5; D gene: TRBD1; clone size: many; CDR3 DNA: TGTGCCAGCAGCTCCGGGACAGGGGGCGGTCAGCCCCAGCATTTT; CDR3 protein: CASSSGTGGGQPQHF
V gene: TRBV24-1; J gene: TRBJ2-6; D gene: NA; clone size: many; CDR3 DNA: TGTGCCACCATGTCTGCTGGGGCCAACGTCCTGACTTTC; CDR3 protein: CATMSAGANVLTF
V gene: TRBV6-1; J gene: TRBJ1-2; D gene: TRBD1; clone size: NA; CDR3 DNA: TGTGCCAGCAGTCGGACAGGGGTCGGGGGCTACACCTTC; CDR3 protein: CASSRTGVGGYTF
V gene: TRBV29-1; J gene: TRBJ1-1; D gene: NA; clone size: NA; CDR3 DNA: TGCAGCGCTACGGTCAAACTGAACACTGAAGCTTCCTTT; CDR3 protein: CSATVKLNTEASF
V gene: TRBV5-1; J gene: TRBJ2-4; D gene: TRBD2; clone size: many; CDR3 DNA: TGCGCCAGCGGCTCGGGGAGAGGGACTAGCGGGACGAGGGCCAAAAACATTCAGTACTTC; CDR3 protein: CASGSGRGTSGTRAKNIQYF
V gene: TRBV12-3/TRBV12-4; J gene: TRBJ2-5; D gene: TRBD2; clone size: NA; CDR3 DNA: TGTGCCAGCAGTCGCGAGCGGGGTCCGGGGACCCAGTACTTC; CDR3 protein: CASSRERGPGTQYF
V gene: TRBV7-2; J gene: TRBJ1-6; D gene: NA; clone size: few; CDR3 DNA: TGTGCCAGCAGCTTAGGGGGGGATGCGAATTCACCCCTCCACTTT; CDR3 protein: CASSLGGDANSPLHF
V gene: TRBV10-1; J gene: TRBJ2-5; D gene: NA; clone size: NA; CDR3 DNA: TGCGCCAGCATTAGAGGACCTCCGGGAAGAGAGACCCAGTACTTC; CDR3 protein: CASIRGPPGRETQYF
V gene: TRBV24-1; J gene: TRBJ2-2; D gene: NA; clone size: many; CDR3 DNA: TGTGCCACCAGTGATTTACGGGGTGGGCAGGTCTTACGGAACACCGGGGAGCTGTTTTTT; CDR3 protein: CATSDLRGGQVLRNTGELFF
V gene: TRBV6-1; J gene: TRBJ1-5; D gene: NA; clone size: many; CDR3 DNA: TGTGCCAGCAGTGAACAGGGAAGTCAGCCCCAGCATTTT; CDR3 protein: CASSEQGSQPQHF
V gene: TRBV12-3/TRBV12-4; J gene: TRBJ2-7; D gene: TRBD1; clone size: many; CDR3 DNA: TGTGCCAGCAGCCGCTCGGGACAGGGAAGCGAGCAGTACTTC; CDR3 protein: CASSRSGQGSEQYF
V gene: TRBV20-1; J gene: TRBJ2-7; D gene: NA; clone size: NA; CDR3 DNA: TGCAGTGCTACCACTCCACTCACAGCGAAGTCCTACGAGCAGTACTTC; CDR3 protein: CSATTPLTAKSYEQYF